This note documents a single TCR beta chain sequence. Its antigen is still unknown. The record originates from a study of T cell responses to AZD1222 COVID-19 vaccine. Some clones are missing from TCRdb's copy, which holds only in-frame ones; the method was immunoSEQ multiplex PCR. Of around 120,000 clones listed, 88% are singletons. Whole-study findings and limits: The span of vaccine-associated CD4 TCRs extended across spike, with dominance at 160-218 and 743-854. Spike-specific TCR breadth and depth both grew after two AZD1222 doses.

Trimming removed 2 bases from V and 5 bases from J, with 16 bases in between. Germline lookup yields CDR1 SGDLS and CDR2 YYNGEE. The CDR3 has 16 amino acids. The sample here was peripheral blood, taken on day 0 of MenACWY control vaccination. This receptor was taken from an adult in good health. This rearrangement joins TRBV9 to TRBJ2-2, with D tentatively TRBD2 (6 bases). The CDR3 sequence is CASSVSAGGSTGELFF. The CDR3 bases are TGTGCCAGCAGCGTGTCAGCGGGCGGGTCTACCGGGGAGCTGTTTTTT.